This T cell receptor (beta chain) comes out of a study of T-cell memory formation after mild COVID-19. Broader study findings: CD4+ contracting clones lay mainly in CM and EM, CD8+ ones in EMRA. The pre-infection memory compartment contained some responding clones, suggesting cross-reactive memory joined.

The V gene's germline CDR1 is SGHRS and CDR2 YFSETQ. The CDR3 spans 16 residues. The junction had 10 bases not matched to a gene; V was cut back by 6 bases and J by 4 bases. About this clonotype itself: Its antigen is not identified.

MiXCR, applied by TCRdb to the 5' RACE reads, yields one record per CDR3 protein. Here the sample spans 380,000 or so distinct CDR3 sequences, roughly 13% being singletons. The specimen was PBMCs or a T cell subset sorted from them (not recorded which). V is TRBV5-1 and J is TRBJ2-5; 12 nucleotides agree with TRBD1. This TCR was sampled from a man between 18 and 29 years old who had mild COVID-19 (a few samples of this study predate the infection). Cell type and time point are not known. The CDR3 protein is CASTDPGQGARETQYF. The CDR3, as DNA: TGCGCCAGCACAGATCCGGGACAGGGGGCGCGAGAGACCCAGTACTTC.